The T cell receptor beta chain described here comes from a study of early T cells in non-severe SARS-CoV-2 infection. TCRdb called the 5' RACE reads again in MiXCR, with one record for every CDR3 protein. Among approximately 56,000 distinct CDR3 sequences, approximately 11% were seen once, and the ten largest hold roughly 13%. Trimming removed 5 bases at V and 1 base at J, with 9 bases between. CDR1 is SGHVS and CDR2 is FQNEAQ in the germline V gene. The CDR3 contains 14 residues. This chain links TRBV7-8 with TRBJ2-1; D not resolved. The sequenced sample consisted of whole blood. This receptor was taken from an adult who was a healthcare worker with PCR-confirmed SARS-CoV-2 infection or an uninfected control (not recorded which). In DNA, the CDR3 is TGTGCCAGCAGCGGCCGACCGTCCTACAATGAGCAGTTCTTC. Translated, it gives CASSGRPSYNEQFF.